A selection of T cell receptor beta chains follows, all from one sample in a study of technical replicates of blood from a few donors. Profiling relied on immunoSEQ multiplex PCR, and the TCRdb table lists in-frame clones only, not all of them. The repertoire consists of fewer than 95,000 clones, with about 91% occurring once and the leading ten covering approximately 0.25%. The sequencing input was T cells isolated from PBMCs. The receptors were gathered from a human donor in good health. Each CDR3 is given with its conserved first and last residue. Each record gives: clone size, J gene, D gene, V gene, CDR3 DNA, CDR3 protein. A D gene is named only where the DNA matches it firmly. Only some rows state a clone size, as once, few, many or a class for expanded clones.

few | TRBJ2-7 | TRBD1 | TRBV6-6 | TGTGCCAGCAGGATAGGACAGGGGCAATACGAGCAGTACTTC | CASRIGQGQYEQYF
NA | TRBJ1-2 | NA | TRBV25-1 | TGTGCCAGCAGTGAATGGGACATCGGGGACTATGGCTACACCTTC | CASSEWDIGDYGYTF
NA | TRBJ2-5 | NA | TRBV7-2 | TGTGCCAGCAGCTTTTGGACAGAAGAGACCCAGTACTTC | CASSFWTEETQYF
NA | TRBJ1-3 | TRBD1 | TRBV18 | TGTGCCAGCTCACCTCTTGCGACAGGGACTGGAAACACCATATATTTT | CASSPLATGTGNTIYF
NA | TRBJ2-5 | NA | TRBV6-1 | TGTGCCAGCAACTTCCAATCAGAGACCCAGTACTTC | CASNFQSETQYF
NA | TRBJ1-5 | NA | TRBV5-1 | TGCGCCAGCAGCTTGGACGGTGAGGATCAGCCCCAGCATTTT | CASSLDGEDQPQHF
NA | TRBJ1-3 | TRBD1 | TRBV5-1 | TGCGCCAGCAGCTTCACTCTCAGGGGGAGCTCTGGAAACACCATATATTTT | CASSFTLRGSSGNTIYF
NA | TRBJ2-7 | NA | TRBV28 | TGTGCCAGCAGCCCTAGCTACCTAACCTACGAGCAGTACTTC | CASSPSYLTYEQYF
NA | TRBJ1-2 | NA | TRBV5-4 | TGTGCCAGCAGCTTCGGTGGGACTCCTAACTATGGCTACACCTTC | CASSFGGTPNYGYTF
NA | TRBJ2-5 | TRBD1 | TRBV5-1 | TGCGCCAGCAGCTTGGGAGTTCAAAGGACAGGGGGGTCGGCCCAGTACTTC | CASSLGVQRTGGSAQYF
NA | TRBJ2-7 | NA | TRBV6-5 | TGTGCCAGCAGTTACCTAAACCGTGCCTACGAGCAGTACTTC | CASSYLNRAYEQYF
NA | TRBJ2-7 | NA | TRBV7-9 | TGTGCCAGCAGCCGTCTGAGGGACGAGCAGTACTTC | CASSRLRDEQYF
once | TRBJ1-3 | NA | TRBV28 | TGTGCCAGCAAGCGGGAACGGGGCCATGTCGGAAACACCATATATTTT | CASKRERGHVGNTIYF
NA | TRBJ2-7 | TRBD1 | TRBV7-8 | TGTGCCAGCAGTTCTCGACAGGGGCCCTACGAGCAGTACTTC | CASSSRQGPYEQYF
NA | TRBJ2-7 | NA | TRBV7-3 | TGTGCCAGCAGCTTAAGGGTGCCCGGGGAGCAGTACTTC | CASSLRVPGEQYF
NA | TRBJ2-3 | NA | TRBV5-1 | TGCGCCAGCAGCTTGTGGGGCAGGGTAATCGGGACAGATACGCAGTATTTT | CASSLWGRVIGTDTQYF
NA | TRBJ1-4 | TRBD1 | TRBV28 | TGTGCCAGCCGACAGGGGGACCACTCGGGTAATGAAAAACTGTTTTTT | CASRQGDHSGNEKLFF
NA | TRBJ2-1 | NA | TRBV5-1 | TGCGCCAGCAGCTTTATGGACCAAAAGCGGGATGAGCAGTTCTTC | CASSFMDQKRDEQFF
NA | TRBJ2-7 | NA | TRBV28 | TGTGCCAGCAGTTCGCCCGTCCAGTCCTACGAGCAGTACTTC | CASSSPVQSYEQYF
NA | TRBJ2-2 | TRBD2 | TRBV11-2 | TGTGCCAGCAGCTTAGAACTAGCGGCCGGGGAGCTGTTTTTT | CASSLELAAGELFF
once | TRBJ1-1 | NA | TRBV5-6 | TGTGCCAGCAGCTTGGCAGGTTCGGCGTTTGAAGCTTTCTTT | CASSLAGSAFEAFF
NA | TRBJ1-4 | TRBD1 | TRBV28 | TGTGCCAGCAGTTCCGGACAGGCCGGCGATGAAAAACTGTTTTTT | CASSSGQAGDEKLFF
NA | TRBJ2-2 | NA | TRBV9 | TGTGCCAGCAGCAAACATTATACAGGGAACCCGAACACCGGGGAGCTGTTTTTT | CASSKHYTGNPNTGELFF
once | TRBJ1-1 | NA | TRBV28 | TGTGCCAGCAGTGCCGACACTTTGAACACTGAAGCTTTCTTT | CASSADTLNTEAFF
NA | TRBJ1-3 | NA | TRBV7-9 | TGTGCCAGCAGCTTAGCGGCAGATGGAAACACCATATATTTT | CASSLAADGNTIYF
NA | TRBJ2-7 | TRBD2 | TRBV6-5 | TGTGCCAGCAGTTCTGCCTGGCTAGCGGGAACCTACGAGCAGTACTTC | CASSSAWLAGTYEQYF
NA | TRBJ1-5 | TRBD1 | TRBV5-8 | TGTGCCAGCAGCTTGGATGCTACAACAGGGGGGAGCAATCAGCCCCAGCATTTT | CASSLDATTGGSNQPQHF
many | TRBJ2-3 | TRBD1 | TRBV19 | TGTGCCAGTAGTATAGGGACAGGGGGAGATACGCAGTATTTT | CASSIGTGGDTQYF